The 32 T cell receptor beta chains reported below all come from one sample, sequenced in a study of cytomegalovirus exposure and HLA in healthy donors. In the PCR, 60 Vbeta and 13 Jbeta primers were used. Assay used: immunoSEQ multiplex PCR; TCRdb lists only in-frame clones, some missing. Altogether just under 250,000 clones are present, around 80% being singletons, with the ten largest covering 5% to 6%. Sequenced sample: PBMCs. The receptors come from a woman aged 40 to 50 in good health and CMV-seropositive.

The rearrangement links TRBV7-2 to TRBJ2-7, with TRBD2 matching 9 bases. J gave up 3 bases and V 5 bases, and 5 bases lay outside the gene matches. The CDR3 runs 14 residues. In germline, CDR1 is SGHTA, CDR2 FQGNSA. The CDR3 sequence: CASSRASGNYEQYF. For the CDR3, the DNA is TGTGCCAGCAGCCGGGCTAGCGGGAACTACGAGCAGTACTTC.

This chain connects TRBV9 to TRBJ1-1; 7 bases match TRBD1. Germline lookup yields CDR1 SGDLS and CDR2 YYNGEE. With V trimmed by 4 bases and J by 3 bases, 9 bases remained unmatched. The length of the CDR3 is 15 residues. The DNA of the CDR3 is TGTGCCAGCAGCCCCAGGGGGGTGGCGGACACTGAAGCTTTCTTT. It codes for CASSPRGVADTEAFF.

The rearrangement links TRBV27 to TRBJ2-7; TRBD1 matches at 9 bases. This CDR3 contains 13 residues. Germline trimming cut 4 bases from V and 4 bases from J; bases unmatched to any gene: 2. CDR1 is MNHEY, CDR2 SMNVEV, per germline (reference sequence). The CDR3 DNA sequence: TGTGCCAGCAGTTGGACAGGGGCTTACGAGCAGTACTTC. It codes for CASSWTGAYEQYF.

This chain joins TRBV5-4 and TRBJ2-7, with TRBD1 as a possible D gene (5 bases). Germline CDR1 SGHNT, CDR2 YYREEE (reference sequence). This CDR3 spans 16 amino acids. V gave up 0 bases and J gave up 2 bases, with 15 bases separating them. The DNA for the CDR3 is TGTGCCAGCAGCTTGGCCAGGCAGGGATCACCCTACGAGCAGTACTTC. The encoded protein is CASSLARQGSPYEQYF.

V is TRBV10-3 and J is TRBJ2-5; perhaps TRBD1 as D (7 bases). The V end lost 9 bases, the J end lost 5 bases, and 19 bases lay between the germline ends. The CDR3 runs 14 residues. Germline values: CDR1 ENHRY, CDR2 SYGVKD. This chain's CDR3 is CAIRTGGGGETQYF. The CDR3 DNA reads as TGTGCCATTCGGACAGGAGGAGGAGGGGAGACCCAGTACTTC.

The genes are TRBV5-6 and TRBJ1-2; TRBD1 matches at 7 bases. Germline V gene lookup returns CDR1 SGHDT and CDR2 YYEEEE. This CDR3 region has 15 residues. With V trimmed by 2 bases and J by 4 bases, 8 bases remained unmatched. CDR3 loop: CASSFSRQGLYGYTF. The CDR3 DNA reads as TGTGCCAGCAGCTTTAGCAGACAGGGACTCTATGGCTACACCTTC.

This clone was seen a handful of times. The chain recombines TRBV6-5 with TRBJ1-2; 11 nucleotides match TRBD1. Germline CDR1 MNHEY, CDR2 SVGAGI. The V gene end was trimmed by 4 bases and the J gene end by 7 bases; junction bases not matched to a gene: 8. The CDR3 covers 15 residues. For the CDR3, the DNA is TGTGCCAGCAGTTTACTCGGACAGGGGGCGGGTGGCTACACCTTC. It is translated as CASSLLGQGAGGYTF.

This clone was counted a few times. The CDR3 bases are TGTGCCAGCAGTTCGACAGGGTTTAACTATGGCTACACCTTC. This encodes CASSSTGFNYGYTF. The chain employs TRBV27 and TRBJ1-2, with 7 positions matching TRBD1. With V trimmed by 4 bases and J by 1 base, 3 bases remained unmatched. CDR3 length: 14 residues. From germline, CDR1 is MNHEY and CDR2 SMNVEV (reference sequence).

This clone appeared a single time. The chain has TRBV4-3 and TRBJ2-7; a weak D match, TRBD1 (5 bases). CDR3 size: 15 residues. Trimming shortened V by 2 bases and J by 6 bases, and 17 bases separated the two germline ends. Germline loops: CDR1 LGHNA, CDR2 YSLEER. The CDR3 bases are TGCGCCAGCAGCCAAAGGTTCGTACAGGTCAGCGAGCAGTACTTC. Translated, it gives CASSQRFVQVSEQYF.

The genes are TRBV18 and TRBJ2-1; 9 nucleotides match TRBD2. CDR3 length: 17 amino acids. The ends lost 2 bases at V and 6 bases at J; junction bases unmatched: 11. Germline V lookup: CDR1 KGHSH, CDR2 LQKENI. CDR3 amino acids: CASSPGFGAGGLNEQFF. In nucleotides, the CDR3 is TGTGCCAGCTCACCAGGCTTCGGCGCGGGAGGGCTCAATGAGCAGTTCTTC.

The rearrangement joins TRBV6-1 to TRBJ1-5; no clear D. The CDR3 contains 13 residues. Per germline, CDR1 MNHNS and CDR2 SASEGT. Trimming left V 3 bases short and J 2 bases short, with 5 bases between. The CDR3 reads CASSDGGNQPQHF. DNA for the CDR3: TGTGCCAGCAGTGATGGAGGCAATCAGCCCCAGCATTTT.

This chain connects TRBV7-3 to TRBJ1-1, with 8 bases identical to TRBD1. V was clipped by 5 bases and J by 1 base; unmatched bases: 3. The CDR3 runs 14 residues. Germline V gene sequence: CDR1 SGHTA, CDR2 FQGTGA. The CDR3 DNA sequence: TGTGCCAGCAGCCCGGGACAGGCGAACACTGAAGCTTTCTTT. The encoded protein is CASSPGQANTEAFF.

The chain uses TRBV5-6 and TRBJ2-5; D is perhaps TRBD1 (6 bases). Germline CDR1 is SGHDT and CDR2 is YYEEEE. The CDR3 is 17 residues long. Trimming shortened V by 0 bases and J by 2 bases, and 17 bases separated the two germline ends. The CDR3 sequence is CASSLGQVVVGQETQYF. In nucleotides, the CDR3 is TGTGCCAGCAGCTTGGGACAGGTGGTGGTAGGGCAAGAGACCCAGTACTTC. Complete variable domain (other parts from reference TRBV5-6 and TRBJ2-5): DAGVTQSPTHLIKTRGQQVTLRCSPKSGHDTVSWYQQALGQGPQFIFQYYEEEERQRGNFPDRFSGHQFPNYSSELNVNALLLGDSALYLCASSLGQVVVGQETQYFGPGTRLLVL.

This chain connects TRBV19 to TRBJ1-2, with D possibly matching TRBD1 (6 bases). Germline CDR1 reads LNHDA; CDR2 reads SQIVND (reference sequence). This CDR3 comprises 15 residues. Between the trimmed V and J ends, which lost 11 bases and 2 bases, there was a span of 21 bases. The CDR3 is CAVDSATTGNYGYTF. CDR3 nucleotide sequence: TGTGCCGTCGACAGCGCTACAACAGGGAACTATGGCTACACCTTC. The whole variable domain, remainder taken from reference TRBV19 and TRBJ1-2, is DGGITQSPKYLFRKEGQNVTLSCEQNLNHDAMYWYRQDPGQGLRLIYYSQIVNDFQKGDIAEGYSVSREKKESFPLTVTSAQKNPTAFYLCAVDSATTGNYGYTFGSGTRLTVV.

This clone appeared a single time. The V call is TRBV25-1, the J call TRBJ2-2, with D hard to call. The V end lost 0 bases, the J end lost 8 bases, and 10 bases lay between the germline ends. The CDR3 runs 14 residues. Germline-derived CDR1 and CDR2 are MGHDK and SYGVNS. In DNA form, the CDR3 reads TGTGCCAGCAGTGAATATCAGGTTGGAGGGGAGCTGTTTTTT. This codes for CASSEYQVGGELFF.

The rearrangement uses TRBV19 and TRBJ1-2, with D tentatively TRBD1 (5 bases). V was shortened by 7 bases and J by 3 bases, with 12 bases between the two germline ends. Per germline, CDR1 LNHDA and CDR2 SQIVND (reference sequence). This CDR3 is built from 13 residues. CDR3 bases: TGTGCCAGTATTTGGGGGGGGGACTATGGCTACACCTTC. It is translated as CASIWGGDYGYTF.

The chain has TRBV19 and TRBJ1-5; 9 bases are shared with TRBD1. The V and J ends lost 3 bases and 2 bases, in that order; junction bases with no gene match: 8. The CDR3 totals 17 residues. Germline values: CDR1 LNHDA, CDR2 SQIVND (reference sequence). CDR3 nucleotides: TGTGCCAGTAGTATTATCCCGGGACAGGGAGGCAATCAGCCCCAGCATTTT. Translation gives CASSIIPGQGGNQPQHF.

This chain uses TRBV10-3 with TRBJ2-3, with 8 bases identical to TRBD2. In germline, CDR1 is ENHRY, CDR2 SYGVKD. V was pared by 3 bases and J by 4 bases, with 3 bases of the junction left unmatched. The CDR3 totals 14 residues. CDR3 nucleotide sequence: TGTGCCATCAGTGACGGGGGGGCTTCAGATACGCAGTATTTT. It encodes CAISDGGASDTQYF.

This clone appeared a few times. V usage is TRBV7-9 and J usage is TRBJ2-3; TRBD2 agrees at 13 bases. Germline assignment: CDR1 SEHNR and CDR2 FQNEAQ (reference sequence). The CDR3 is made up of 18 amino acids. V was clipped by 4 bases and J by 3 bases; unmatched bases: 10. CDR3 DNA sequence: TGTGCCAGCAGCTCACGAAGGACTAGCGGGGGTGGGACAGATACGCAGTATTTT. This codes for CASSSRRTSGGGTDTQYF.

This chain links TRBV27 with TRBJ2-5; TRBD2 is a possible D gene (6 bases). The V gene lost 2 bases and the J gene lost 11 bases, with 21 bases spanning the gap. The CDR3 consists of 15 residues. Germline values: CDR1 MNHEY, CDR2 SMNVEV (reference sequence). In DNA, the CDR3 is TGTGCCAGCAGTTTAACGACTAGTAACAAGATGGAGCAGTACTTC. Translation: CASSLTTSNKMEQYF.

The chain joins TRBV27 to TRBJ2-2, with TRBD2 identical over 10 bases. This CDR3 comprises 16 residues. CDR1 and CDR2 from the germline V gene are MNHEY and SMNVEV (reference sequence). J was trimmed by 7 bases and V by 1 base; bases with no gene match: 6. CDR3 region: CASSLLRLAGVGELFF. The DNA of the CDR3 is TGTGCCAGCAGTTTATTGCGGCTAGCGGGAGTCGGGGAGCTGTTTTTT.

CDR3 protein: CASSTRTRTNNEQFF. The CDR3 DNA sequence: TGTGCCAGCAGTACTAGGACTCGAACAAACAATGAGCAGTTCTTC. This chain joins TRBV6-5 and TRBJ2-1; tentatively, D is TRBD2 (5 bases). Germline CDR1 reads MNHEY; CDR2 reads SVGAGI. CDR3 length: 15 amino acids. V lost 5 bases to trimming and J lost 5 bases, with 16 bases between them.

The rearrangement uses TRBV7-9 and TRBJ1-2, with a weak D call TRBD1 (5 bases). Trimming stripped 0 bases from V and 0 bases from J, with 14 bases between. Germline loops: CDR1 SEHNR, CDR2 FQNEAQ (reference sequence). CDR3 length equals 17 residues. The CDR3 is CASSLARAAGPNYGYTF. The CDR3 DNA reads TGTGCCAGCAGCTTAGCTAGGGCAGCGGGGCCTAACTATGGCTACACCTTC.

The chain joins TRBV7-9 to TRBJ2-1; D not resolved. Germline CDR1 is SEHNR and CDR2 is FQNEAQ (reference sequence). CDR3 length: 12 residues. The V gene lost 6 bases and the J gene lost 10 bases, with 13 bases spanning the gap. The CDR3 sequence is CASSWSRREQFF. CDR3 DNA: TGTGCCAGCAGTTGGAGTCGCCGGGAGCAGTTCTTC.

The rearrangement uses TRBV2 and TRBJ1-1; 7 bases match TRBD1. The trim removed 11 bases at V and 3 bases at J, leaving 21 bases unmatched. CDR1 is SNHLY and CDR2 is FYNNEI in the germline V gene. The CDR3 length is 17 residues. Here the CDR3 DNA reads TGTGCCCTATGGGGCTCCCGAAACAGGGGACGGCACACTGAAGCTTTCTTT. Translation gives CALWGSRNRGRHTEAFF.

This rearrangement joins TRBV7-3 to TRBJ2-6; TRBD2 matches at 7 bases. The CDR3 loop spans 17 amino acids. Germline loops: CDR1 SGHTA, CDR2 FQGTGA. V gave up 8 bases and J gave up 1 base; unmatched junction bases: 11. CDR3 sequence reads: CASSPRGRESGANVLTF. In DNA, the CDR3 is TGTGCCAGCTCGCCGCGCGGGAGAGAATCTGGGGCCAACGTCCTGACTTTC.

This clone was found a few times. J is TRBJ1-1 and V is TRBV28; no firm D call. V was cut by 7 bases and J by 4 bases, with 19 bases left in between. The V gene's germline CDR1 is MDHEN and CDR2 SYDVKM. The CDR3 runs to 15 residues. In DNA form, the CDR3 reads TGTGCCAGCATTTCGTCCCCGGCGGGTGGCACTGAAGCTTTCTTT. Translated: CASISSPAGGTEAFF.

The V gene is TRBV5-4, the J gene TRBJ2-3; 8 nucleotides agree with TRBD2. This CDR3 region has 15 residues. The J segment lost 8 bases and the V segment lost 0 bases, leaving 8 bases of the junction unmatched. Per germline, CDR1 SGHNT and CDR2 YYREEE (reference sequence). CDR3 coding DNA: TGTGCCAGCAGCTTGGAAGCGGGGGAAATTGTTACGCAGTATTTT. This translates into CASSLEAGEIVTQYF.

The chain recombines TRBV13 with TRBJ2-1; 8 nucleotides line up with TRBD2. CDR1 is PRHDT, CDR2 FYEKMQ, per germline (reference sequence). The CDR3 extends over 13 amino acids. The trim removed 8 bases at V and 1 base at J, leaving 1 base unmatched. This CDR3 reads CASERESYNEQFF. In DNA form, the CDR3 reads TGTGCCAGCGAGCGGGAGTCCTACAATGAGCAGTTCTTC.

This clone was seen a handful of times. V gene TRBV10-3 combines with J gene TRBJ2-6, with 11 positions matching TRBD1. Per the germline V gene, CDR1 is ENHRY and CDR2 is SYGVKD. V trimming: 4 bases; J trimming: 3 bases; junction bases outside the gene matches: 11. The CDR3 consists of 19 residues. The CDR3 loop is CAISGGQGVSNYGANVLTF. The CDR3 coding sequence is TGTGCCATCAGTGGGGGACAGGGGGTCTCTAATTATGGGGCCAACGTCCTGACTTTC.

A word on this clone: Compared with germline, one end of the junction differs, possibly owing to a read error. In DNA form, the CDR3 reads TGTGCCAGCAGCTTAGGTCGGGATGGAGACACCATATATTTT. This encodes CASSLGRDGDTIYF. The chain combines TRBV7-9 with TRBJ1-3; no firm D call. The CDR3 contains 14 residues. Germline V gives CDR1 SEHNR, CDR2 FQNEAQ (reference sequence).

The chain recombines TRBV5-4 with TRBJ2-1; 9 nucleotides match TRBD1. The CDR3 contains 16 residues. Germline V gene data show CDR1 as SGHNT and CDR2 as YYREEE (reference sequence). Trimming removed 4 bases from V and 0 bases from J; junction bases left unmatched: 5. CDR3 residues: CASSPGQGSSYNEQFF. CDR3 sequence (DNA): TGTGCCAGCAGCCCGGGACAGGGTAGCTCCTACAATGAGCAGTTCTTC.